The next 32 T cell receptor beta chains were all read from a single sample in a study of shared clonotypes between healthy human individuals. Sequencing was performed with immunoSEQ multiplex PCR; in TCRdb, only in-frame clones are kept and a portion is missing. There are about 2.3 million clones in the sample; 90% to 95% occur only once, and 0.3% to 0.4% lies in the top ten. Sequencing input: naive CD4+ T cells from PBMCs. Sample subset: CD45RA+ positively selected. These receptors were collected from a man between 18 and 29 years old in good health. Some clones in this sample may be carry-over from other donors' samples.

This clone was recorded a few times. Other DNA sequences of this sample code for an identical CDR3. The chain has TRBV7-9 and TRBJ1-1; 11 bases are shared with TRBD1. There are 13 residues in the CDR3. Germline CDR1 is SEHNR and CDR2 is FQNEAQ (reference sequence). The V gene end was trimmed by 5 bases and the J gene end by 5 bases; junction bases not matched to a gene: 1. The CDR3 region has the DNA TGTGCCAGCAGCCGGGACAGGGGGACTGAAGCTTTCTTT. Protein sequence: CASSRDRGTEAFF.

The chain couples TRBV20-1 to TRBJ2-7; D ambiguous. The CDR3 is 11 amino acids. Per germline, CDR1 DFQATT and CDR2 SNEGSKA (reference sequence). V lost 2 bases and J 7 bases, leaving 9 bases between the germline ends. CDR3 sequence (DNA): TGCAGTGCTAGATCATACGGGGAGCAGTACTTC. It encodes CSARSYGEQYF.

The chain recombines TRBV13 with TRBJ2-5; D could derive from TRBD1 or TRBD2 (5 bases each). V lost 6 bases and J 7 bases, leaving 15 bases between the germline ends. The CDR3 runs to 13 residues. The V gene's germline CDR1 is PRHDT and CDR2 FYEKMQ (reference sequence). As DNA, the CDR3 is TGTGCCAGCAGTCCCCCAGGGACGGGGACCCAGTACTTC. It specifies CASSPPGTGTQYF.

In its sample, this clone was seen once. V is TRBV5-6 and J is TRBJ1-3; tentatively, D is TRBD1 (6 bases). The length of the CDR3 is 15 residues. The V gene's germline CDR1 is SGHDT and CDR2 YYEEEE. Trimming left V 4 bases short and J 4 bases short, with 15 bases between. CDR3 region: CASSQWGGSGNTIYF. The DNA of the CDR3 is TGTGCCAGCAGCCAATGGGGGGGCTCAGGAAACACCATATATTTT. Together with reference TRBV5-6 and TRBJ1-3, the CDR3 gives the full variable domain: DAGVTQSPTHLIKTRGQQVTLRCSPKSGHDTVSWYQQALGQGPQFIFQYYEEEERQRGNFPDRFSGHQFPNYSSELNVNALLLGDSALYLCASSQWGGSGNTIYFGEGSWLTVV.

V gene TRBV6-5 combines with J gene TRBJ1-1; D is undetermined. The V gene's germline CDR1 is MNHEY and CDR2 SVGAGI. This CDR3 is 10 amino acids long. The V and J ends lost 6 bases and 1 base respectively, with 0 bases between them. CDR3 bases: TGTGCCAGCAGGAACACTGAAGCTTTCTTT. As protein: CASRNTEAFF.

V gene TRBV9 combines with J gene TRBJ2-4; TRBD1 matches at 7 bases. The germline gives CDR1 SGDLS, CDR2 YYNGEE. The V and J ends lost 3 bases and 5 bases, in that order; junction bases with no gene match: 5. CDR3 length: 14 residues. The CDR3 nucleotides read TGTGCCAGCAGCGCCTCCGGGACAGAAAACATTCAGTACTTC. It codes for CASSASGTENIQYF.

This chain links TRBV5-6 with TRBJ2-6; D is ambiguous. The V end was cut by 5 bases, the J end by 4 bases, with 10 bases between. The CDR3 runs to 14 residues. Germline V gene lookup returns CDR1 SGHDT and CDR2 YYEEEE. The CDR3 spells CASRMTTGANVLTF. DNA for the CDR3: TGTGCCAGCAGGATGACAACAGGGGCCAACGTCCTGACTTTC.

The chain is built from TRBV5-1 and TRBJ2-3; 10 positions match TRBD2. The CDR3 has 15 residues. V was pared by 4 bases and J by 8 bases, with 10 bases of the junction left unmatched. Germline CDR1 SGHRS, CDR2 YFSETQ. CDR3 DNA sequence: TGCGCCAGCAGCGTGGGGTCTAGCGGGAGCGTTACGCAGTATTTT. It is translated as CASSVGSSGSVTQYF.

J is TRBJ1-2 and V is TRBV28; TRBD1 is a possible D gene (5 bases). Germline V gene lookup returns CDR1 MDHEN and CDR2 SYDVKM. V was pared by 7 bases and J by 3 bases, with 9 bases between. The CDR3 contains 12 residues. The CDR3 DNA follows: TGTGCCAGCATGGGAGGGGACTATGGCTACACCTTC. It translates to CASMGGDYGYTF.

The rearrangement links TRBV28 to TRBJ2-7, with D perhaps matching TRBD1 or TRBD2 (5 bases each). V was shortened by 6 bases and J by 2 bases, with 17 bases between the two germline ends. The CDR3 consists of 15 residues. Germline V gene data show CDR1 as MDHEN and CDR2 as SYDVKM. CDR3 region: CASRGTVRGAYEQYF. In DNA, the CDR3 is TGTGCCAGCAGGGGAACGGTCAGAGGGGCCTACGAGCAGTACTTC.

The chain joins TRBV10-2 to TRBJ1-4, with TRBD1 identical over 9 bases. CDR1 and CDR2 from the germline V gene are WSHSY and SAAADI. This CDR3 is 13 amino acids long. V was pared by 6 bases and J by 7 bases, with 3 bases of the junction left unmatched. CDR3 in DNA: TGCGCCAGCAGACAGGGGGCGGCTGAAAAACTGTTTTTT. Its protein is CASRQGAAEKLFF.

This clone was picked up a small number of times. The rearrangement joins TRBV19 to TRBJ1-5; the D gene is possibly TRBD1 (5 bases). Germline V CDR1 and CDR2: LNHDA, SQIVND (reference sequence). CDR3 length: 14 amino acids. Deletions cut 0 bases from V and 7 bases from J, with 10 bases between. The DNA of the CDR3 is TGTGCCAGTAGTATAGAGGCAGGGTGGCAGCCCCAGCATTTT. This encodes CASSIEAGWQPQHF.

The V gene is TRBV7-8, the J gene TRBJ2-5, with D possibly matching TRBD2 (6 bases). CDR3 size: 14 residues. Trimming left V 7 bases short and J 1 base short, with 13 bases between. The germline V gene has CDR1 SGHVS and CDR2 FQNEAQ. The CDR3 is CASKLGGAQETQYF. The CDR3 bases are TGTGCCAGCAAACTGGGCGGGGCCCAAGAGACCCAGTACTTC.

As concerns this clone: At the DNA level, this CDR3 is encoded by other sequences in the same sample as well. The V and J genes are TRBV5-4 and TRBJ2-3; D is uncertain. Germline loops: CDR1 SGHNT, CDR2 YYREEE (reference sequence). V was shortened by 5 bases and J by 2 bases, with 6 bases between the two germline ends. The CDR3 loop spans 12 amino acids. The DNA for the CDR3 is TGTGCCAGCAGTCGCGACACAGATACGCAGTATTTT. It encodes CASSRDTDTQYF.

The chain employs TRBV27 and TRBJ2-2, with D possibly being TRBD1 or TRBD2 (5 bases each). The length of the CDR3 is 13 residues. Germline-derived CDR1 and CDR2 are MNHEY and SMNVEV (reference sequence). V shed 1 base and J shed 6 bases, with 6 bases lying between them. CDR3 DNA sequence: TGTGCCAGCAGTTTATGGGGACCCGGGGAGCTGTTTTTT. Translating gives CASSLWGPGELFF.

This clone was seen only a few times. The rearrangement uses TRBV28 and TRBJ1-4, with D unresolved. Germline values: CDR1 MDHEN, CDR2 SYDVKM. This CDR3 has 12 residues. The V and J ends lost 4 bases and 8 bases respectively, with 8 bases between them. CDR3 loop: CASSSPTEKLFF. In nucleotides, the CDR3 is TGTGCCAGCAGTTCACCGACAGAAAAACTGTTTTTT.

V usage is TRBV19 and J usage is TRBJ2-1, with a weak D call TRBD1 (6 bases). This CDR3 spans 15 amino acids. CDR1 is LNHDA, CDR2 SQIVND, per germline (reference sequence). Between the trimmed V and J ends, which lost 5 bases and 3 bases, there was a span of 14 bases. DNA of the CDR3: TGTGCCAGTAGTCAACCCGGGACAAACTACAATGAGCAGTTCTTC. Encoded protein: CASSQPGTNYNEQFF.

This clone was found once. The chain is built from TRBV30 and TRBJ1-4, with TRBD1 identical over 9 bases. The germline gives CDR1 GTSNPN, CDR2 SVGIG (reference sequence). This CDR3 has 13 residues. After removal of 4 bases from V and 4 bases from J, the junction contained 1 base not matched to a gene. The CDR3 nucleotides are TGTGCCTGGAACAGGGGGCTTAATGAAAAACTGTTTTTT. It codes for CAWNRGLNEKLFF.

Worth noting for this clone: The same CDR3 also results from other DNA sequences found in this sample. The chain couples TRBV5-1 to TRBJ2-5, with 9 bases lining up with TRBD1. CDR1 SGHRS and CDR2 YFSETQ come from the germline V gene. Losses at the gene ends were 4 bases for V and 2 bases for J; bases not matched to a gene: 3. The length of the CDR3 is 14 residues. The CDR3 bases are TGCGCCAGCAGCGGACAGGGGAATCAAGAGACCCAGTACTTC. Translated, it gives CASSGQGNQETQYF.

The J gene is TRBJ1-5, the V gene TRBV19; tentative D call: TRBD1 (6 bases). This CDR3 comprises 19 residues. Per germline, CDR1 LNHDA and CDR2 SQIVND (reference sequence). V lost 8 bases, J lost 3 bases, and 29 bases lay in between. The CDR3 here is CASLPGHVVRLPTNQPQHF. In DNA form, the CDR3 reads TGTGCCAGTCTTCCGGGACACGTCGTGCGTTTGCCCACCAATCAGCCCCAGCATTTT.

The rearrangement joins TRBV6-5 to TRBJ1-1, with unresolved D. This CDR3 contains 14 residues. Germline V gene sequence: CDR1 MNHEY, CDR2 SVGAGI. V was pared by 4 bases and J by 5 bases, with 14 bases between. The CDR3 DNA sequence: TGTGCCAGCAGTTCCGCCCGTGGTGGAACTGAAGCTTTCTTT. Protein sequence: CASSSARGGTEAFF.

The chain combines TRBV7-2 with TRBJ2-2; 7 nucleotides match TRBD2. The CDR3 contains 14 residues. V gave up 5 bases and J gave up 0 bases; unmatched junction bases: 0. Germline V gives CDR1 SGHTA, CDR2 FQGNSA. In DNA form, the CDR3 reads TGTGCCAGCAGCGGACTAGCGAACACCGGGGAGCTGTTTTTT. Encoded protein: CASSGLANTGELFF.

This sequence joins TRBV4-1 and TRBJ2-1, with 11 bases matching TRBD2. This CDR3 contains 18 residues. Germline V lookup: CDR1 MGHRA, CDR2 YSYEKL. After removal of 0 bases from V and 4 bases from J, the junction contained 8 bases not matched to a gene. The CDR3: CASSQDHGLAGSYNEQFF. DNA for the CDR3: TGCGCCAGCAGCCAAGATCACGGACTAGCGGGCAGTTACAATGAGCAGTTCTTC.

The chain uses TRBV30 and TRBJ1-6; 7 bases map to TRBD1. With 7 bases clipped from V and 13 bases from J, the junction kept 13 bases outside the gene matches. In germline, CDR1 is GTSNPN, CDR2 SVGIG (reference sequence). The CDR3 loop spans 13 amino acids. CDR3 residues: CASSTGTYGPLHF. The DNA for the CDR3 is TGTGCCTCGTCGACAGGGACCTATGGGCCCCTCCACTTT.

CDR3 loop: CSVVTRPYSYEQYF. The CDR3 nucleotides read TGCAGCGTCGTGACTAGACCCTACTCCTACGAGCAGTACTTC. The chain joins TRBV29-1 to TRBJ2-7; D possibly corresponds to TRBD2 (6 bases). Trimming left V 6 bases short and J 0 bases short, with 15 bases between. There are 14 residues in the CDR3. Germline V gives CDR1 SQVTM, CDR2 ANQGSEA.

The chain combines TRBV2 with TRBJ2-1; a possible D gene is TRBD2 (6 bases). V lost 7 bases, J lost 1 base, and 8 bases lay in between. CDR3 length: 13 residues. CDR1 SNHLY and CDR2 FYNNEI come from the germline V gene. Here the CDR3 reads CASKEGSYNEQFF. In nucleotides, the CDR3 is TGTGCCAGCAAGGAGGGGTCCTACAATGAGCAGTTCTTC.

This clone showed up just a few times. The V gene is TRBV27, the J gene TRBJ1-1, with 7 bases identical to TRBD1. CDR3 length: 14 amino acids. V trimming: 1 base; J trimming: 7 bases; junction bases outside the gene matches: 6. In germline, CDR1 is MNHEY, CDR2 SMNVEV (reference sequence). CDR3 protein: CASSLYSGTDEAFF. The DNA of the CDR3 is TGTGCCAGCAGTTTATACTCCGGGACAGATGAAGCTTTCTTT.

V is TRBV5-6 and J is TRBJ2-6; TRBD2 aligns across 9 bases. CDR1 is SGHDT, CDR2 YYEEEE, per germline. J gave up 2 bases and V 3 bases, and 12 bases lay outside the gene matches. The CDR3 extends over 19 amino acids. CDR3 coding DNA: TGTGCCAGCAGCTCCGGGACTAGCAGTTTTCAGCCTGGGGCCAACGTCCTGACTTTC. Its translation is CASSSGTSSFQPGANVLTF.

This chain uses TRBV4-1 with TRBJ2-3, with TRBD1 matching over 7 bases. Germline CDR1 is MGHRA and CDR2 is YSYEKL. V was pared by 4 bases and J by 4 bases, with 5 bases of the junction left unmatched. This CDR3 has 14 amino acids. The CDR3 DNA reads TGCGCCAGCAGCCCGACAGGGTTCCCAGATACGCAGTATTTT. Amino acid sequence: CASSPTGFPDTQYF.

This clone was recorded a few times. The rearrangement joins TRBV7-3 to TRBJ2-2; 9 positions match TRBD1. The junction had 4 bases not matched to a gene; V was cut back by 4 bases and J by 1 base. Germline CDR1 is SGHTA and CDR2 is FQGTGA. This CDR3 comprises 16 residues. CDR3 sequence reads: CASSSGTGRNTGELFF. As DNA, the CDR3 is TGTGCCAGCAGCTCTGGGACAGGGAGGAACACCGGGGAGCTGTTTTTT.

Only one count was recorded for this clone. The chain is built from TRBV28 and TRBJ1-3, with D maybe TRBD1 (5 bases). From germline, CDR1 is MDHEN and CDR2 SYDVKM. The CDR3 sequence is 14 residues long. The germline V and J ends were trimmed by 5 bases and 7 bases, with 15 bases remaining between them. CDR3 bases: TGTGCCAGCAGTCCCAACAGGAGAGTCAACACCATATATTTT. Residues: CASSPNRRVNTIYF.

The rearrangement joins TRBV5-1 to TRBJ2-7, with TRBD1 matching 10 bases. Germline values: CDR1 SGHRS, CDR2 YFSETQ. The CDR3 has 14 residues. Unmatched junction bases numbered 3, after V lost 0 bases and J lost 6 bases. DNA of the CDR3: TGCGCCAGCAGCTTGGGGGACAGGGGAGGCGAGCAGTACTTC. Its protein product is CASSLGDRGGEQYF.